The rows below give T cell receptor beta chains drawn from one sample of a study of blood T cell repertoires in COVID-19. Clones were read by immunoSEQ multiplex PCR, and TCRdb kept only the in-frame ones, dropping some. This table has 200,000 to 250,000 clones, roughly nine tenths appearing once. Material for sequencing was PBMCs or T cells enriched from blood (not recorded which). The receptors were gathered from a man under 40 who had recovered from COVID-19. Both conserved end residues are part of each CDR3. The order of the fields is D gene, V gene, J gene, clone size, CDR3 protein, CDR3 DNA. The D gene is left open where the match is weak. Clone size is shown for a subset of rows, as once, few, many or a class of expanded clone.

d_gene: TRBD1
v_gene: TRBV6-1
j_gene: TRBJ1-1
abundance: NA
CDR3aa: CASSDGTGGAGTEAFF
CDR3nt: TGTGCCAGCAGTGACGGGACAGGGGGCGCGGGTACTGAAGCTTTCTTT

d_gene: TRBD2
v_gene: TRBV7-8
j_gene: TRBJ2-1
abundance: NA
CDR3aa: CASSTSGSSYNEQFF
CDR3nt: TGTGCCAGCAGCACTAGCGGTAGCTCCTACAATGAGCAGTTCTTC

d_gene: NA
v_gene: TRBV18
j_gene: TRBJ1-3
abundance: NA
CDR3aa: CASSPIIQGSGNTIYF
CDR3nt: TGTGCCAGCTCACCAATCATCCAGGGGTCTGGAAACACCATATATTTT

d_gene: TRBD1
v_gene: TRBV7-6
j_gene: TRBJ2-3
abundance: NA
CDR3aa: CASSSSAWTGYTDTQYF
CDR3nt: TGTGCCAGCAGCTCCTCGGCTTGGACAGGGTATACAGATACGCAGTATTTT

d_gene: TRBD1
v_gene: TRBV10-3
j_gene: TRBJ1-1
abundance: NA
CDR3aa: CAISESVRGNEAFF
CDR3nt: TGTGCCATCAGTGAGTCGGTCAGGGGGAATGAAGCTTTCTTT

d_gene: NA
v_gene: TRBV7-2
j_gene: TRBJ2-1
abundance: NA
CDR3aa: CASSLGGGGKVRQFF
CDR3nt: TGTGCCAGCAGCTTAGGAGGCGGGGGCAAAGTTCGGCAGTTCTTC

d_gene: NA
v_gene: TRBV12-5
j_gene: TRBJ1-4
abundance: few
CDR3aa: CASGLTLTETDNEKLFF
CDR3nt: TGTGCTAGTGGTTTGACCTTAACGGAGACAGATAATGAAAAACTGTTTTTT

d_gene: NA
v_gene: TRBV5-1
j_gene: TRBJ1-2
abundance: NA
CDR3aa: CASSLERDYYGYTF
CDR3nt: TGCGCCAGCAGCTTGGAACGGGATTACTATGGCTACACCTTC

d_gene: NA
v_gene: TRBV10-1
j_gene: TRBJ2-1
abundance: NA
CDR3aa: CASSEVAGGNEQFF
CDR3nt: TGCGCCAGCAGTGAAGTCGCTGGAGGGAATGAGCAGTTCTTC

d_gene: NA
v_gene: TRBV14
j_gene: TRBJ2-1
abundance: NA
CDR3aa: CASSSVGRTSYNEQFF
CDR3nt: TGTGCCAGCAGCTCCGTGGGGCGGACCTCATACAATGAGCAGTTCTTC

d_gene: NA
v_gene: TRBV10-3
j_gene: TRBJ1-6
abundance: NA
CDR3aa: CAIRDSSYNSPLHF
CDR3nt: TGTGCCATCAGGGACAGCTCCTATAATTCACCCCTCCACTTT

d_gene: TRBD2
v_gene: TRBV30
j_gene: TRBJ2-1
abundance: NA
CDR3aa: CAWSFAGLAGVRGEQFF
CDR3nt: TGTGCCTGGTCCTTCGCAGGTCTAGCGGGGGTCAGGGGTGAGCAGTTCTTC

d_gene: NA
v_gene: TRBV10-2
j_gene: TRBJ2-1
abundance: NA
CDR3aa: CASSEGVGQPYNEQFF
CDR3nt: TGCGCCAGCAGTGAGGGTGTAGGACAACCGTACAATGAGCAGTTCTTC

d_gene: TRBD1
v_gene: TRBV2
j_gene: TRBJ1-5
abundance: few
CDR3aa: CASSERRSGQGTQPQHF
CDR3nt: TGTGCCAGCAGTGAACGACGATCGGGACAGGGTACTCAGCCCCAGCATTTT

d_gene: TRBD1
v_gene: TRBV7-8
j_gene: TRBJ1-5
abundance: NA
CDR3aa: CASSPGDRGGNQPQHF
CDR3nt: TGTGCCAGCAGCCCGGGGGACAGGGGAGGCAATCAGCCCCAGCATTTT

d_gene: TRBD1
v_gene: TRBV15
j_gene: TRBJ2-2
abundance: once
CDR3aa: CATSGTGTANTGELFF
CDR3nt: TGTGCCACCAGCGGAACCGGGACAGCGAACACCGGGGAGCTGTTTTTT

d_gene: TRBD1
v_gene: TRBV5-1
j_gene: TRBJ2-1
abundance: NA
CDR3aa: CASSLVWDRDYNEQFF
CDR3nt: TGCGCCAGCAGCTTGGTGTGGGACAGGGACTACAATGAGCAGTTCTTC